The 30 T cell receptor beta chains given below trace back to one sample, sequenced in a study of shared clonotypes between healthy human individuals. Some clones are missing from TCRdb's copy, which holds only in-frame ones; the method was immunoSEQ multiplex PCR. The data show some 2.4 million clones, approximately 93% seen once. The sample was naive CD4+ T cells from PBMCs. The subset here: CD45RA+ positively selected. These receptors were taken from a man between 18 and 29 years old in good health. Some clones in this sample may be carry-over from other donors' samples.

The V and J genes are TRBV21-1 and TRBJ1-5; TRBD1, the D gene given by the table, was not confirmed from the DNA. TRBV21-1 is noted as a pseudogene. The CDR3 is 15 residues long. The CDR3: CASSAGQGGNQPQHF. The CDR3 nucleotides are TGTGCCAGCAGCGCTGGACAGGGAGGCAATCAGCCCCAGCATTTT.

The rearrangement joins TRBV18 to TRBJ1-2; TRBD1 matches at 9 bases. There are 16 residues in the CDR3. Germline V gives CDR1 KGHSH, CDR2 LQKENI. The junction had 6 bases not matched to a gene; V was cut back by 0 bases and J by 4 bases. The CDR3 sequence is CASSPPGTGNLYGYTF. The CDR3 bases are TGTGCCAGCTCACCACCGGGGACAGGGAACCTCTATGGCTACACCTTC.

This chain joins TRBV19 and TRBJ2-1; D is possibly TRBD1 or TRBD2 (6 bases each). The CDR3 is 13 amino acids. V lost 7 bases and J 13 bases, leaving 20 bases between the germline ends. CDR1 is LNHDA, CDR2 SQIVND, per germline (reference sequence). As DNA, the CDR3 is TGTGCCAGTATAGGGGGGTCCGGGAGAAAACAGTTCTTC. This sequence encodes CASIGGSGRKQFF. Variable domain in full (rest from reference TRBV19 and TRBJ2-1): DGGITQSPKYLFRKEGQNVTLSCEQNLNHDAMYWYRQDPGQGLRLIYYSQIVNDFQKGDIAEGYSVSREKKESFPLTVTSAQKNPTAFYLCASIGGSGRKQFFGPGTRLTVL.

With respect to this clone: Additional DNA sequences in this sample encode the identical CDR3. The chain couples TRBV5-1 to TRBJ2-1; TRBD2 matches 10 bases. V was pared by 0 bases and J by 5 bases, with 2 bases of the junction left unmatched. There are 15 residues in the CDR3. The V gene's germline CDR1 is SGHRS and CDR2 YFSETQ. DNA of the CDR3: TGCGCCAGCAGCTTGGAACTAGCGGGAAACAATGAGCAGTTCTTC. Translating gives CASSLELAGNNEQFF.

For the CDR3, the DNA is TGTGCCAGCAGCGTAGCTACGATGGCTAGCGGGAGTAATGAGCAGTTCTTC. It translates to CASSVATMASGSNEQFF. The V gene is TRBV9, the J gene TRBJ2-1; 10 nucleotides agree with TRBD2. The CDR3 runs 17 residues. The V and J ends lost 0 bases and 7 bases, in that order; junction bases with no gene match: 10. The germline gives CDR1 SGDLS, CDR2 YYNGEE. Variable domain in full (rest from reference TRBV9 and TRBJ2-1): DSGVTQTPKHLITATGQRVTLRCSPRSGDLSVYWYQQSLDQGLQFLIQYYNGEERAKGNILERFSAQQFPDLHSELNLSSLELGDSALYFCASSVATMASGSNEQFFGPGTRLTVL.

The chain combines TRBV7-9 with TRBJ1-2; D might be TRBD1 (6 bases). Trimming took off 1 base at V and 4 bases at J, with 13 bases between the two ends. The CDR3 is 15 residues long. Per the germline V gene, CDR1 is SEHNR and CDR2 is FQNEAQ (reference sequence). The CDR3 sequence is CASSLGYVTGYGYTF. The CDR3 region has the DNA TGTGCCAGCAGCTTAGGTTATGTGACAGGCTATGGCTACACCTTC.

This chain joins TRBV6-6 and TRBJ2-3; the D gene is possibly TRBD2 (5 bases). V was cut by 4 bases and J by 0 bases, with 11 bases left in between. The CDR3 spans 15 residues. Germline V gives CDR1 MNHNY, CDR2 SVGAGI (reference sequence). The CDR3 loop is CASSLLGGSTDTQYF. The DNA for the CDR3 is TGTGCCAGCAGTTTGCTGGGCGGGAGCACAGATACGCAGTATTTT.

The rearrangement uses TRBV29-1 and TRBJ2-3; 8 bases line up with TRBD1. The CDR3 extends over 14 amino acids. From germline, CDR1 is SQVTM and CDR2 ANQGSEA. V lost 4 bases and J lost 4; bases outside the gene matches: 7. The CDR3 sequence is CSVVSDRGPDTQYF. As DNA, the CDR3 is TGCAGCGTTGTTTCAGACAGGGGCCCAGATACGCAGTATTTT.

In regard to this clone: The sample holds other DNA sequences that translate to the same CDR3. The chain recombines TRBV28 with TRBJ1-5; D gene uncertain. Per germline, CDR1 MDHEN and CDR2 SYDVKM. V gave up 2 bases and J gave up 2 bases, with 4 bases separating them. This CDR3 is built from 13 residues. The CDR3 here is CASSLRRNQPQHF. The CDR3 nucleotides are TGTGCCAGCAGTTTACGGCGCAATCAGCCCCAGCATTTT.

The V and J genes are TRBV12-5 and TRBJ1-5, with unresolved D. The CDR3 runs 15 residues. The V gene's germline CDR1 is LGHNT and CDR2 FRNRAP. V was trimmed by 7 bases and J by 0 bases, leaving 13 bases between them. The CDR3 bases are TGTGCTAGTGCCAAATCCCAATCTAGCAATCAGCCCCAGCATTTT. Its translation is CASAKSQSSNQPQHF.

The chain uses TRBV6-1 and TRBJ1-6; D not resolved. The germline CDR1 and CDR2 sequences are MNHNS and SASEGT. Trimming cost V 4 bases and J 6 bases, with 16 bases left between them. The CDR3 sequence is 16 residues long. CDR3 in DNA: TGTGCCAGCAGTGCACAACCGGTATTAACTAATTCACCCCTCCACTTT. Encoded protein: CASSAQPVLTNSPLHF.

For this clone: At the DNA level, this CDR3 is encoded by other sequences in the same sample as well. In DNA, the CDR3 is TGTGCCAGCAGTCTAAAACCAGACACTGAAGCTTTCTTT. This translates into CASSLKPDTEAFF. The chain couples TRBV28 to TRBJ1-1; no clear D gene. This CDR3 contains 13 residues. From germline, CDR1 is MDHEN and CDR2 SYDVKM. The V end lost 5 bases, the J end lost 3 bases, and 10 bases lay between the germline ends.

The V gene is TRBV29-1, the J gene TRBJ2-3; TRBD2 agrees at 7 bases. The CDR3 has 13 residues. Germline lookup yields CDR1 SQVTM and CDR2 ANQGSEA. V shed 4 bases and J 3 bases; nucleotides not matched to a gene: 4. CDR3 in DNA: TGCAGCGTTGTCGTGGGGGGGACAGATACGCAGTATTTT. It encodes CSVVVGGTDTQYF.

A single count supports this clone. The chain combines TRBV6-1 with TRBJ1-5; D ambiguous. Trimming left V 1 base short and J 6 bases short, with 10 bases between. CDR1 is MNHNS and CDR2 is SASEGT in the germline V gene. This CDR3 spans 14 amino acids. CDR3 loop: CASSEVEGVQPQHF. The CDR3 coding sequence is TGTGCCAGCAGTGAAGTGGAGGGAGTTCAGCCCCAGCATTTT.

The CDR3 loop is CASSLGQRIGYTF. The CDR3 DNA reads as TGTGCCAGCAGCTTGGGGCAGCGAATTGGCTACACCTTC. This rearrangement joins TRBV5-8 to TRBJ1-2; the D is unclear. This CDR3 region has 13 residues. The V end lost 0 bases, the J end lost 7 bases, and 10 bases lay between the germline ends. In germline, CDR1 is SGHTS, CDR2 YDEGEE.

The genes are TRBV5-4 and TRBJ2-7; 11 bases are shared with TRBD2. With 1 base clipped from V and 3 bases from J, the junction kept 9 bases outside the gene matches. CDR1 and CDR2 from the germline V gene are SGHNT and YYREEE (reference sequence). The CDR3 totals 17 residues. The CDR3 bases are TGTGCCAGCAGCTTGAGGACTAGCGGGTTCTCCCTCTACGAGCAGTACTTC. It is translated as CASSLRTSGFSLYEQYF.

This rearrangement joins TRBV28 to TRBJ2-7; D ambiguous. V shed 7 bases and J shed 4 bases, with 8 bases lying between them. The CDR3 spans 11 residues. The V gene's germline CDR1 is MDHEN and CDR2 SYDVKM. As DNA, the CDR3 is TGTGCCAGCAAACGAGTTTACGAGCAGTACTTC. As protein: CASKRVYEQYF.

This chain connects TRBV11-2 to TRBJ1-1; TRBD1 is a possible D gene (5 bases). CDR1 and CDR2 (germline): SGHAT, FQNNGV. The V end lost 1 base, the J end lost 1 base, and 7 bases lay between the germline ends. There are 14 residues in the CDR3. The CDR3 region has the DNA TGTGCCAGCAGCTTAGGCAGGGAGAACACTGAAGCTTTCTTT. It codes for CASSLGRENTEAFF.

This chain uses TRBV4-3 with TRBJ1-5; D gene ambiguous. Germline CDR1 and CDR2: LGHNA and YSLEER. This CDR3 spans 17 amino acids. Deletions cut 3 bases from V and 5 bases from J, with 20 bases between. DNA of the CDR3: TGCGCCAGCAGCCAGACCCTCGGACGGAATTGGGATCAGCCCCAGCATTTT. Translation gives CASSQTLGRNWDQPQHF.

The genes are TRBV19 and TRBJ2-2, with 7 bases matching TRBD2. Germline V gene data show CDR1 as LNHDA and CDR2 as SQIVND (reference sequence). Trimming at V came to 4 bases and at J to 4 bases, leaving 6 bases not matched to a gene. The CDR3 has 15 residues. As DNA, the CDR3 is TGTGCCAGTAGTAATTGGGGGGGTCCCACCGGGGAGCTGTTTTTT. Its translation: CASSNWGGPTGELFF. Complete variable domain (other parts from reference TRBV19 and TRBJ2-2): DGGITQSPKYLFRKEGQNVTLSCEQNLNHDAMYWYRQDPGQGLRLIYYSQIVNDFQKGDIAEGYSVSREKKESFPLTVTSAQKNPTAFYLCASSNWGGPTGELFFGEGSRLTVL.

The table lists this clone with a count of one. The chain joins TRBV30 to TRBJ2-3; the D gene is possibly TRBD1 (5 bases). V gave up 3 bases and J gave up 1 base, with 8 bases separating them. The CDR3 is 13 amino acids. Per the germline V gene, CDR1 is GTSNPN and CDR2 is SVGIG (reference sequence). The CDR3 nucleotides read TGTGCCTGGAGGCTAGGGGGCACAGATACGCAGTATTTT. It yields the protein CAWRLGGTDTQYF.

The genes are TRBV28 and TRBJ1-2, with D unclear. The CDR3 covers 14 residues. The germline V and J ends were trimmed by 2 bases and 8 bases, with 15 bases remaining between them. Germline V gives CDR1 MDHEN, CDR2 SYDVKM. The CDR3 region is CASSLIGQSRGYTF. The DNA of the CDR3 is TGTGCCAGCAGTTTAATCGGCCAGAGCAGAGGCTACACCTTC.

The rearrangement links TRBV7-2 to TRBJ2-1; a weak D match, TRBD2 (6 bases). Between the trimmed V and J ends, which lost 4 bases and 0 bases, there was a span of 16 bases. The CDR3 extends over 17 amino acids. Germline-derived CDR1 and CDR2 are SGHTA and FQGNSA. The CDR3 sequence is CASSSRGAGSSYNEQFF. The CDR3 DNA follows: TGTGCCAGCAGCTCCAGAGGGGCGGGGAGCTCCTACAATGAGCAGTTCTTC.

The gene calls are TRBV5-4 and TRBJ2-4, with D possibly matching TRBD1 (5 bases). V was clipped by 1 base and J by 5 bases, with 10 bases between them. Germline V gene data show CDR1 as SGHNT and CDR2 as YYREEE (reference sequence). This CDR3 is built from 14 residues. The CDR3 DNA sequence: TGTGCCAGCAGCTTGCGCAGGGCCCAAAACATTCAGTACTTC. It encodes CASSLRRAQNIQYF.

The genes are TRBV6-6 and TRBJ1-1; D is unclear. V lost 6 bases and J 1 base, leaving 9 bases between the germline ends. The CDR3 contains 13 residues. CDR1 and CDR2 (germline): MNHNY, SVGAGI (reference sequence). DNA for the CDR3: TGTGCCAGCAGCCCCACTTGGAACACTGAAGCTTTCTTT. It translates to CASSPTWNTEAFF.

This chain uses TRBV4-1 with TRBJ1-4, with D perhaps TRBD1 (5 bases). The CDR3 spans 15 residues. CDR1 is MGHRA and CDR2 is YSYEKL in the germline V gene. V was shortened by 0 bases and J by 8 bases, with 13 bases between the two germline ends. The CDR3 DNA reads TGCGCCAGCAGCCAAGAAGGCAGGGTTGGGGAAAAACTGTTTTTT. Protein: CASSQEGRVGEKLFF.

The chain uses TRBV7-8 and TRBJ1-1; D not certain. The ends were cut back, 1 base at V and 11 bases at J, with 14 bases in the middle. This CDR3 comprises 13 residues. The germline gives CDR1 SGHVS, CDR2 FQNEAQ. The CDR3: CASSLERAASAFF. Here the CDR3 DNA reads TGTGCCAGCAGCTTAGAGAGGGCGGCGTCGGCTTTCTTT.

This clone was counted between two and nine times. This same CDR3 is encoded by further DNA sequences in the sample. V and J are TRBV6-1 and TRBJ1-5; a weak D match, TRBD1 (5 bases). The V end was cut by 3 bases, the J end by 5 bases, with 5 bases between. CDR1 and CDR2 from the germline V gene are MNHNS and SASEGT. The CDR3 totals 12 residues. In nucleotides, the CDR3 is TGTGCCAGCAGTGACAGGGATCAGCCCCAGCATTTT. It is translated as CASSDRDQPQHF.

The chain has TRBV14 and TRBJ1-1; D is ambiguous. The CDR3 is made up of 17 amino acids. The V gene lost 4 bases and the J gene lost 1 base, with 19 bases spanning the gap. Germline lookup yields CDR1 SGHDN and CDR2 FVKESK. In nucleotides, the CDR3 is TGTGCCAGCAGCCCATTTATTGGTAATTCGGCGAACACTGAAGCTTTCTTT. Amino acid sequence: CASSPFIGNSANTEAFF.

The CDR3 spells CASSQLGQNQPQHF. The CDR3, as DNA: TGCGCCAGCAGCCAACTGGGACAGAATCAGCCCCAGCATTTT. The chain links TRBV4-1 to TRBJ1-5, with 7 bases identical to TRBD1. This CDR3 region has 14 residues. With V trimmed by 2 bases and J by 4 bases, 2 bases remained unmatched. Germline CDR1 reads MGHRA; CDR2 reads YSYEKL.